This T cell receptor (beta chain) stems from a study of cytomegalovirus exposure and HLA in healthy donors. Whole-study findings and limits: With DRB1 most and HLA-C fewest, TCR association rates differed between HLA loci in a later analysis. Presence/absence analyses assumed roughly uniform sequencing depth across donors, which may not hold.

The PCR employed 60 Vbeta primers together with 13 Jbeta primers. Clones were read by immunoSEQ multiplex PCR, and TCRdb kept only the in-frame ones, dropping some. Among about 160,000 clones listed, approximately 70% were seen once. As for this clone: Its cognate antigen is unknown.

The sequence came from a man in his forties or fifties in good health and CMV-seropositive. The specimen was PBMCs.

The DNA for the CDR3 is TGTGCCAGCAGTTTATACAGGGGCACTGGAAACACCATATATTTT. It codes for CASSLYRGTGNTIYF. This chain links TRBV28 with TRBJ1-3, with TRBD1 identical over 7 bases. Germline V gene sequence: CDR1 MDHEN, CDR2 SYDVKM. Trimming took 1 base from V and 2 from J; bases not matched to a gene: 2. The CDR3 runs 15 residues.